The entry below describes one TCR beta chain. Antigen: not known. The data are from a study of blood T cells in healthy people across ages. V gave up 3 bases and J gave up 2 bases, with 17 bases separating them. The CDR3 totals 17 residues. Germline V gene sequence: CDR1 SGHVS, CDR2 FNYEAQ. Study observations and caveats: The study regarded diversity estimates from one million T cells as underestimates.

Next came a second PCR, run for about 6 to 11 cycles, which used a sample-barcoded 5' primer along with a J-beta primer mix. Each cDNA molecule carried a tag from a template-switch adaptor that contained 12 random nucleotides. TCRdb re-analysed the 5' RACE reads in MiXCR, keeping a single row per CDR3 protein. The sample shows fewer than 1 million distinct CDR3 sequences, 40% to 50% of them seen only once. The specimen sequenced was blood. This rearrangement joins TRBV7-6 to TRBJ2-1, with TRBD1 as a possible D gene (6 bases). The TCR was taken from a man in his fifties or sixties in good health. The CDR3 region has the DNA TGTGCCAGCAGCTTGGATGCTGGACAGCTACCCTACAATGAGCAGTTCTTC. It yields the protein CASSLDAGQLPYNEQFF.